The clone carrying this T cell receptor beta chain was counted between two and nine times. The data derive from a study of T cells after yellow fever vaccination. MiXCR was run by TCRdb on the 5' RACE reads, yielding one entry per CDR3 protein. Of about 96,000 distinct CDR3 sequences in the sample, around 9.8% were seen once. The trim removed 1 base at V and 8 bases at J, leaving 12 bases unmatched. The CDR3 loop spans 16 amino acids. Germline V gene lookup returns CDR1 SGHDT and CDR2 YYEEEE. This rearrangement joins TRBV5-6 to TRBJ1-2; 9 bases line up with TRBD1. This sequence originates from a man between 18 and 29 years old who received the YFV17D yellow fever vaccine. The sequenced sample was CD8+ T cells not binding an NS4B(214-222) dextramer, sorted from PBMCs, obtained around 14 days after the first yellow fever vaccination. DNA of the CDR3: TGTGCCAGCAGCTTGTCGGACAGGGGACCCGCAGGAGGCTACACCTTC. It is translated as CASSLSDRGPAGGYTF.